The clone carrying this T cell receptor beta chain has only a few counts. This sample was included in a study of early T cells in non-severe SARS-CoV-2 infection. Study summary: Bulk RNA isolated from unsorted whole blood underwent sequencing; chains were not paired.

The CDR3 covers 11 residues. The V end was cut by 5 bases, the J end by 2 bases, with 2 bases between. The germline V gene encodes CDR1 SGHAT and CDR2 FQNNGV. Unique molecular identifiers were affixed to single, distinct cDNA molecules. TCRdb re-called the 5' RACE reads with MiXCR, one entry per CDR3 protein. Of over 50,000 distinct CDR3 sequences listed, roughly 10% were seen once; the top ten hold around 1.8%. The receptor was isolated from an adult who was a healthcare worker with PCR-confirmed SARS-CoV-2 infection or an uninfected control (not recorded which). The sequencing sample was made of whole blood. V usage is TRBV11-2 and J usage is TRBJ2-3; D gene uncertain. The CDR3 DNA reads as TGTGCCAGCAGCACCACAGATACGCAGTATTTT. It is translated as CASSTTDTQYF. Drawing the rest from reference TRBV11-2 and TRBJ2-3, the complete variable domain is EAGVAQSPRYKIIEKRQSVAFWCNPISGHATLYWYQQILGQGPKLLIQFQNNGVVDDSQLPKDRFSAERLKGVDSTLKIQPAKLEDSAVYLCASSTTDTQYFGPGTRLTVL.